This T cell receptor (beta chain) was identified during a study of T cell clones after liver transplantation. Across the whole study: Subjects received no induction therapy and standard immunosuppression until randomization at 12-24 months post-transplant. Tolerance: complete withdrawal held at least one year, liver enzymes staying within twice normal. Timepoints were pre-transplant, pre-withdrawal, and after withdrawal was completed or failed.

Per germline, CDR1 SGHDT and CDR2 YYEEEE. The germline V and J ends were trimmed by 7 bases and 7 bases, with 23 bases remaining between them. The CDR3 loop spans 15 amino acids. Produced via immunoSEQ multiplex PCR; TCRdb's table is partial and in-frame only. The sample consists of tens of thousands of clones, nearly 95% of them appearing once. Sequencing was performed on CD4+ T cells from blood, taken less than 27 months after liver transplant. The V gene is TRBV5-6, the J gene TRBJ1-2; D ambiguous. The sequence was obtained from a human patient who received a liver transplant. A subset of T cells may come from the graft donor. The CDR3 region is CASVPRSLIVGGYTF. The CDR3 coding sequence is TGTGCCAGCGTCCCCCGATCCCTTATCGTCGGTGGCTACACCTTC.